The 5 T cell receptor beta chains below were found in one sample sequenced in a study of blood T cells in healthy people across ages. The authors ran a second PCR of roughly 7 to 11 cycles using a sample-barcoded 5' primer and a J-beta primer mix. Each CDR3 protein gets one entry after TCRdb re-called the 5' RACE reads with MiXCR. This repertoire shows about 640,000 distinct CDR3 sequences, about 53% found once; its top ten account for roughly 34%. The sequenced sample consisted of blood. The source is a man aged 55 to 70 in good health.

The rearrangement uses TRBV20-1 and TRBJ1-2; TRBD1 might be the D (6 bases). CDR3 length: 13 amino acids. V was clipped by 4 bases and J by 4 bases, with 13 bases between them. Germline CDR1 and CDR2: DFQATT and SNEGSKA (reference sequence). The CDR3 bases are TGCAGTGCTAAGTGGACAGAGCGCTATGGCTACACCTTC. This translates into CSAKWTERYGYTF.

This clonotype was counted a few times. The DNA for the CDR3 is TGTGCCAGCAGCGTAAGGGGTGATGGCTACGAGCAGTACTTC. Translated: CASSVRGDGYEQYF. The V call is TRBV9, the J call TRBJ2-7, with a tentative D call TRBD1 (5 bases). The CDR3 has 14 residues. The germline gives CDR1 SGDLS, CDR2 YYNGEE. V was clipped by 1 base and J by 3 bases, with 11 bases between them.

The chain carries TRBV29-1 and TRBJ1-4; D ambiguous. Germline loops: CDR1 SQVTM, CDR2 ANQGSEA. V lost 4 bases, J lost 7 bases, and 7 bases lay in between. This CDR3 comprises 11 residues. The CDR3 protein is CSVVSGEKLFF. As DNA, the CDR3 is TGCAGCGTTGTTTCCGGTGAAAAACTGTTTTTT.

The chain combines TRBV5-1 with TRBJ2-3; either TRBD1 or TRBD2 may supply D (5 bases each). Trimming cost V 4 bases and J 9 bases, with 12 bases left between them. Germline CDR1 reads SGHRS; CDR2 reads YFSETQ. The CDR3 length is 12 residues. Written as DNA, the CDR3 is TGCGCCAGCAGCCGGGACCGTGTGACGCAGTATTTT. Amino acids: CASSRDRVTQYF.

The chain uses TRBV20-1 and TRBJ2-3; 7 bases map to TRBD1. The CDR3 covers 16 residues. V was pared by 6 bases and J by 4 bases, with 16 bases of the junction left unmatched. Germline V gene data show CDR1 as DFQATT and CDR2 as SNEGSKA (reference sequence). The CDR3 sequence is CSATLVDREFADTQYF. The CDR3 DNA reads TGCAGTGCGACCCTTGTTGACAGGGAGTTTGCAGATACGCAGTATTTT.